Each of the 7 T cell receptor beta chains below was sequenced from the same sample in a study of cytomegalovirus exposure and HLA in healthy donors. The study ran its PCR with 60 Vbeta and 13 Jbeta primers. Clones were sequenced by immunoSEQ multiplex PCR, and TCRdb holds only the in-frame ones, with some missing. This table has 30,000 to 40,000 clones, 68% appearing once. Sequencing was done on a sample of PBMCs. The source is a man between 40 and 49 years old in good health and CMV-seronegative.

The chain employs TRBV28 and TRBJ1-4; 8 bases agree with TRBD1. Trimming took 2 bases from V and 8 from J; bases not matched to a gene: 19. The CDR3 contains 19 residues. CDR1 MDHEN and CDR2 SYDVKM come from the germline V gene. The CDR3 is CASSLISGGGTGRGEKLFF. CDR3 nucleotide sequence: TGTGCCAGCAGTTTAATATCAGGGGGAGGGACAGGCAGAGGAGAAAAACTGTTTTTT.

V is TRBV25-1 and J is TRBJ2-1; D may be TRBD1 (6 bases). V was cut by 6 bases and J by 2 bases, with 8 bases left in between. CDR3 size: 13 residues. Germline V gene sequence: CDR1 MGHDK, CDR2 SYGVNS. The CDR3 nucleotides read TGTGCCAGCAGACAGGGAACCTACAATGAGCAGTTCTTC. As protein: CASRQGTYNEQFF.

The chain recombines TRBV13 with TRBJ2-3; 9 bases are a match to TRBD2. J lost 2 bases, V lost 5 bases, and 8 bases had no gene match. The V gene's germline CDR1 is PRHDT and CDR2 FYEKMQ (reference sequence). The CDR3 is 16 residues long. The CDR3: CASSPKAGGPTDTQYF. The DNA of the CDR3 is TGTGCCAGCAGCCCAAAAGCGGGAGGACCCACAGATACGCAGTATTTT.

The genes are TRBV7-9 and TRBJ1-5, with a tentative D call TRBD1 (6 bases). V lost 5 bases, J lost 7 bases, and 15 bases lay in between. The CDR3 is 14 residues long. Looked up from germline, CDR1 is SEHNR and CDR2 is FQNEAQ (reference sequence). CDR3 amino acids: CASSHEGGGQPQHF. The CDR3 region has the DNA TGTGCCAGCAGCCATGAGGGAGGGGGACAGCCCCAGCATTTT. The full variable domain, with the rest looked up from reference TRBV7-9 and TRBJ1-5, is DTGVSQNPRHKITKRGQNVTFRCDPISEHNRLYWYRQTLGQGPEFLTYFQNEAQLEKSRLLSDRFSAERPKGSFSTLEIQRTEQGDSAMYLCASSHEGGGQPQHFGDGTRLSIL.

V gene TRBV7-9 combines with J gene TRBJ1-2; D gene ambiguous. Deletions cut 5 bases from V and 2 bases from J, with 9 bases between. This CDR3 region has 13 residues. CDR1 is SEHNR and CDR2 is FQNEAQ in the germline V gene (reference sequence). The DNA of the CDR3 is TGTGCCAGCAGCCTCAGTCTGAACTATGGCTACACCTTC. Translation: CASSLSLNYGYTF.

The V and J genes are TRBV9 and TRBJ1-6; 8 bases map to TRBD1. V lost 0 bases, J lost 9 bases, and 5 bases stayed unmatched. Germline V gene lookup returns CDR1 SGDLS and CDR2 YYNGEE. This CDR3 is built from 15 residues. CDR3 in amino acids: CASSVDGTGGSPLHF. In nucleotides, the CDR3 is TGTGCCAGCAGCGTAGACGGAACAGGGGGTTCACCCCTCCACTTT. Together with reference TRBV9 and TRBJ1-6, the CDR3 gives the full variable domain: DSGVTQTPKHLITATGQRVTLRCSPRSGDLSVYWYQQSLDQGLQFLIQYYNGEERAKGNILERFSAQQFPDLHSELNLSSLELGDSALYFCASSVDGTGGSPLHFGNGTRLTVT.

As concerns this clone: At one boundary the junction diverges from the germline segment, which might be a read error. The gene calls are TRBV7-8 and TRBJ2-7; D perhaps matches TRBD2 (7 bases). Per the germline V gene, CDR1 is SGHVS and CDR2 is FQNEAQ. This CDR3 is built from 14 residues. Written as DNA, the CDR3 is TGTACCAGCAGCTTACGAGGGGGGGATGGGGAGCAGTACTTC. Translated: CTSSLRGGDGEQYF.